The 29 T cell receptor beta chains below were found in one sample sequenced in a study of cytomegalovirus exposure and HLA in healthy donors. The PCR made use of 60 Vbeta and 13 Jbeta primers. Some clones are missing from TCRdb's copy, which holds only in-frame ones; the method was immunoSEQ multiplex PCR. The sample has nearly 110,000 clones; around 79% are singletons. What was sequenced was PBMCs. The receptors here all came from a man in his 60s in good health and CMV-seronegative.

The chain joins TRBV28 to TRBJ1-2; 7 nucleotides agree with TRBD1. Per the germline V gene, CDR1 is MDHEN and CDR2 is SYDVKM. V lost 7 bases to trimming and J lost 4 bases; unmatched junction nucleotides: 6. This CDR3 contains 13 residues. The CDR3 DNA is TGTGCCAGCAATAGACAGGGAATCTATGGCTACACCTTC. This translates into CASNRQGIYGYTF.

The chain has TRBV2 and TRBJ1-4; 7 positions agree with TRBD1. The CDR3 loop spans 16 amino acids. Germline loops: CDR1 SNHLY, CDR2 FYNNEI. V lost 4 bases, J lost 8 bases, and 13 bases stayed unmatched. The CDR3 reads CASSGQGLTRGEKLFF. The CDR3 DNA reads as TGTGCCAGCAGTGGACAGGGCCTCACCAGAGGGGAAAAACTGTTTTTT.

The J gene is TRBJ1-2, the V gene TRBV2; TRBD1 matches 7 bases. CDR1 is SNHLY, CDR2 FYNNEI, per germline. Trimming took 0 bases from V and 4 from J; bases not matched to a gene: 11. The CDR3 sequence is 17 residues long. This CDR3 reads CASSEAGIEGGLYGYTF. In DNA, the CDR3 is TGTGCCAGCAGTGAAGCGGGGATAGAAGGGGGCCTCTATGGCTACACCTTC.

The V and J genes are TRBV30 and TRBJ1-2; 7 bases agree with TRBD1. CDR1 is GTSNPN, CDR2 SVGIG, per germline (reference sequence). The J segment lost 2 bases and the V segment lost 3 bases, leaving 6 bases of the junction unmatched. The CDR3 has 14 residues. DNA for the CDR3: TGTGCCTGGAGCCCCGACAGGGTGAACTATGGCTACACCTTC. Translating gives CAWSPDRVNYGYTF.

This clone has more than one count but fewer than ten. J is TRBJ1-1 and V is TRBV28; D unclear. This CDR3 is built from 15 residues. Germline V lookup: CDR1 MDHEN, CDR2 SYDVKM. V lost 5 bases to trimming and J lost 5 bases, with 18 bases between them. The CDR3: CASSEDGILGTEAFF. Here the CDR3 DNA reads TGTGCCAGCAGTGAGGACGGGATCCTCGGGACTGAAGCTTTCTTT.

This clone was seen more than once but under ten times. The chain uses TRBV6-6 and TRBJ2-5; 8 bases map to TRBD2. J lost 5 bases, V lost 4 bases, and 9 bases had no gene match. The CDR3 spans 15 residues. Germline CDR1 MNHNY, CDR2 SVGAGI (reference sequence). CDR3 region: CASSWGAGEGETQYF. The CDR3 DNA follows: TGTGCCAGCAGTTGGGGAGCGGGGGAAGGGGAGACCCAGTACTTC.

This clone was found once. CDR3 sequence reads: CACRQNSYEQYF. The CDR3 DNA reads TGTGCCTGCCGACAGAATTCCTACGAGCAGTACTTC. The chain combines TRBV30 with TRBJ2-5; a weak D match, TRBD1 (5 bases). The J call may be faulty, since TRBJ2-7 better matches the DNA end. Germline V gene sequence: CDR1 GTSNPN, CDR2 SVGIG (reference sequence). The CDR3 runs 12 residues.

V is TRBV4-3 and J is TRBJ1-2, with D perhaps TRBD1 (6 bases). Trimming removed 4 bases from V and 4 bases from J, with 16 bases in between. The CDR3 loop spans 15 amino acids. Germline CDR1 LGHNA, CDR2 YSLEER. The CDR3 here is CASSRTGQTIYGYTF. The DNA of the CDR3 is TGCGCCAGCAGCCGCACAGGGCAGACAATCTATGGCTACACCTTC.

V gene TRBV15 combines with J gene TRBJ2-1; 7 positions match TRBD2. This CDR3 region has 15 residues. Germline-derived CDR1 and CDR2 are LNHNV and YYDKDF (reference sequence). V trimming: 0 bases; J trimming: 2 bases; junction bases outside the gene matches: 1. The CDR3 reads CATSRERGTYNEQFF. The CDR3 nucleotides are TGTGCCACCAGCAGAGAGCGGGGGACCTACAATGAGCAGTTCTTC. The whole variable domain, remainder taken from reference TRBV15 and TRBJ2-1, is DAMVIQNPRYQVTQFGKPVTLSCSQTLNHNVMYWYQQKSSQAPKLLFHYYDKDFNNEADTPDNFQSRRPNTSFCFLDIRSPGLGDTAMYLCATSRERGTYNEQFFGPGTRLTVL.

The chain is built from TRBV28 and TRBJ2-1; tentative D call: TRBD1 (6 bases). Trimming left V 6 bases short and J 7 bases short, with 19 bases between. The length of the CDR3 is 15 residues. CDR1 and CDR2 from the germline V gene are MDHEN and SYDVKM. This CDR3 reads CASRPQGFKGNEQFF. The CDR3 nucleotides read TGTGCCAGCAGGCCCCAGGGGTTTAAGGGGAATGAGCAGTTCTTC.

The chain carries TRBV4-3 and TRBJ2-1; 9 bases match TRBD2. Germline CDR1 and CDR2: LGHNA and YSLEER. V lost 6 bases and J lost 5; bases outside the gene matches: 8. CDR3 size: 15 residues. CDR3 residues: CASRRGAGGNNEQFF. CDR3 nucleotide sequence: TGCGCCAGCAGGCGGGGAGCGGGGGGTAACAATGAGCAGTTCTTC.

V is TRBV5-1 and J is TRBJ2-5; D is uncertain. The CDR3 extends over 14 amino acids. V lost 1 base, J lost 1 base, and 8 bases lay in between. The V gene's germline CDR1 is SGHRS and CDR2 YFSETQ. Here the CDR3 DNA reads TGCGCCAGCAGCTTGCTCTCTTTCCAAGAGACCCAGTACTTC. As protein: CASSLLSFQETQYF. Combining the CDR3 with reference TRBV5-1 and TRBJ2-5 gives the whole variable domain KAGVTQTPRYLIKTRGQQVTLSCSPISGHRSVSWYQQTPGQGLQFLFEYFSETQRNKGNFPGRFSGRQFSNSRSEMNVSTLELGDSALYLCASSLLSFQETQYFGPGTRLLVL.

The chain combines TRBV30 with TRBJ2-7; 12 nucleotides agree with TRBD1. Germline V gene lookup returns CDR1 GTSNPN and CDR2 SVGIG (reference sequence). V lost 3 bases and J lost 3; bases outside the gene matches: 12. This CDR3 has 17 amino acids. For the CDR3, the DNA is TGTGCCTGGAGCCAAGTCCTCCGGGACAGGGGGCTCTACGAGCAGTACTTC. It codes for CAWSQVLRDRGLYEQYF.

The rearrangement joins TRBV5-4 to TRBJ1-4, with 9 bases lining up with TRBD1. Looked up from germline, CDR1 is SGHNT and CDR2 is YYREEE (reference sequence). Losses at the gene ends were 4 bases for V and 5 bases for J; bases not matched to a gene: 6. This CDR3 spans 15 amino acids. CDR3: CASSKGQGSNEKLFF. The CDR3 bases are TGTGCCAGCAGCAAAGGACAGGGGTCCAATGAAAAACTGTTTTTT.

The chain recombines TRBV19 with TRBJ2-5, with 7 bases lining up with TRBD1. With V trimmed by 5 bases and J by 1 base, 7 bases remained unmatched. Germline lookup yields CDR1 LNHDA and CDR2 SQIVND (reference sequence). The CDR3 contains 15 residues. The CDR3 spells CASSSSTGFQETQYF. CDR3 nucleotide sequence: TGTGCCAGTAGTTCCTCGACAGGGTTCCAAGAGACCCAGTACTTC.

This clone was found a few times. V is TRBV4-3 and J is TRBJ2-3; 11 nucleotides agree with TRBD2. Germline CDR1 is LGHNA and CDR2 is YSLEER. J was trimmed by 6 bases and V by 0 bases; bases with no gene match: 8. CDR3 length equals 17 residues. The CDR3 bases are TGCGCCAGCAGCCAAGAAGGGGCCCCTAGCGGGGGGGATACGCAGTATTTT. Its protein is CASSQEGAPSGGDTQYF.

This clone has just one count. V and J are TRBV18 and TRBJ2-6; 7 bases agree with TRBD2. Losses at the gene ends were 2 bases for V and 1 base for J; bases not matched to a gene: 11. Germline CDR1 is KGHSH and CDR2 is LQKENI. The CDR3 loop spans 19 amino acids. CDR3 loop: CASSPGTKVLGSGANVLTF. CDR3 in DNA: TGTGCCAGCTCACCAGGGACTAAGGTGCTCGGTTCTGGGGCCAACGTCCTGACTTTC.

The chain employs TRBV11-3 and TRBJ1-6; 8 bases agree with TRBD1. Germline V gene lookup returns CDR1 SGHNT and CDR2 YENEEA. J gave up 7 bases and V 6 bases, and 8 bases lay outside the gene matches. The CDR3 totals 15 residues. DNA of the CDR3: TGTGCCAGCAGGCCTCGACAGGGGCCGAATTCACCCCTCCACTTT. This sequence encodes CASRPRQGPNSPLHF.

The chain is built from TRBV10-2 and TRBJ2-7; D remains ambiguous. Germline V gene sequence: CDR1 WSHSY, CDR2 SAAADI. Trimming removed 4 bases from V and 3 bases from J, with 7 bases in between. CDR3 length equals 12 residues. The CDR3 DNA sequence: TGCGCCAGCAGTGTAAATAACTACGAGCAGTACTTC. Amino acids: CASSVNNYEQYF.

The V and J genes are TRBV5-4 and TRBJ1-1, with TRBD1 matching 8 bases. The CDR3 has 15 amino acids. With V trimmed by 4 bases and J by 1 base, 6 bases remained unmatched. Per the germline V gene, CDR1 is SGHNT and CDR2 is YYREEE (reference sequence). The DNA of the CDR3 is TGTGCCAGCAGCAAAGGAGGGACAGGGAACACTGAAGCTTTCTTT. This encodes CASSKGGTGNTEAFF.

The V gene is TRBV10-3, the J gene TRBJ2-3; D gene uncertain. The CDR3 sequence is 12 residues long. The germline gives CDR1 ENHRY, CDR2 SYGVKD. V dropped 0 bases and J dropped 6 bases, with 4 bases sitting between them. CDR3 bases: TGTGCCATCAGTGAGTCGGGCGATACGCAGTATTTT. It translates to CAISESGDTQYF.

CDR3 DNA: TGTGCCAGCAGCCCCTCTAGCGGGGGGGGTAATGAGCAGTTCTTC. It is translated as CASSPSSGGGNEQFF. The chain links TRBV7-2 to TRBJ2-1; TRBD2 matches at 12 bases. CDR1 is SGHTA and CDR2 is FQGNSA in the germline V gene. With V trimmed by 5 bases and J by 7 bases, 6 bases remained unmatched. The CDR3 contains 15 residues.

V and J are TRBV2 and TRBJ1-5; D may be TRBD1 (6 bases). The ends were cut back, 4 bases at V and 3 bases at J, with 13 bases in the middle. Germline CDR1 is SNHLY and CDR2 is FYNNEI. CDR3 size: 15 residues. This CDR3 is CASSVDQGINQPQHF. Here the CDR3 DNA reads TGTGCCAGCAGTGTCGATCAGGGGATCAATCAGCCCCAGCATTTT.

This clone appeared once. Here the CDR3 reads CASSVDFQETQYF. The CDR3 nucleotides are TGTGCCAGCAGTGTCGACTTCCAAGAGACCCAGTACTTC. This chain connects TRBV6-1 to TRBJ2-5, with no clear D. CDR1 MNHNS and CDR2 SASEGT come from the germline V gene. The V end lost 4 bases, the J end lost 1 base, and 7 bases lay between the germline ends. This CDR3 spans 13 amino acids.

This rearrangement joins TRBV5-1 to TRBJ2-1; TRBD2 matches at 13 bases. CDR3 length equals 16 residues. The V segment lost 4 bases and the J segment 5 bases; nucleotides outside the gene matches: 6. The V gene's germline CDR1 is SGHRS and CDR2 YFSETQ. CDR3 protein: CASSVTSGGGHNEQFF. In DNA, the CDR3 is TGCGCCAGCAGCGTTACTAGCGGGGGGGGACACAATGAGCAGTTCTTC.

The chain recombines TRBV19 with TRBJ1-5; weak D call: TRBD1 (6 bases). Trimming removed 8 bases at V and 0 bases at J, with 17 bases between. The CDR3 contains 16 residues. Germline loops: CDR1 LNHDA, CDR2 SQIVND (reference sequence). The CDR3 DNA is TGTGCCAGTTTAAGGGGGGCGGGAGATAGCAATCAGCCCCAGCATTTT. It codes for CASLRGAGDSNQPQHF.

This clone was detected only a few times. The chain links TRBV10-3 to TRBJ2-2; 7 positions agree with TRBD1. CDR3 length: 15 residues. The junction had 9 bases not matched to a gene; V was cut back by 4 bases and J by 7 bases. Per germline, CDR1 ENHRY and CDR2 SYGVKD. The CDR3 loop reads CAISVEQGRIGELFF. The CDR3 nucleotides are TGTGCCATCAGTGTAGAACAGGGGAGAATCGGGGAGCTGTTTTTT.

V is TRBV4-2 and J is TRBJ1-1; no reliable D call. Trimming shortened V by 4 bases and J by 4 bases, and 10 bases separated the two germline ends. Germline V CDR1 and CDR2: LGHNA, YNFKEQ. This CDR3 is built from 13 residues. CDR3 protein: CASSPDWATEAFF. For the CDR3, the DNA is TGTGCCAGCAGCCCCGATTGGGCCACTGAAGCTTTCTTT.

The chain carries TRBV6-6 and TRBJ1-4; unclear D gene. The germline V gene encodes CDR1 MNHNY and CDR2 SVGAGI (reference sequence). V lost 2 bases and J 2 bases, leaving 6 bases between the germline ends. The CDR3 length is 14 residues. CDR3 sequence: CASSYRRTNEKLFF. CDR3 DNA sequence: TGTGCCAGCAGTTACAGGAGGACTAATGAAAAACTGTTTTTT.